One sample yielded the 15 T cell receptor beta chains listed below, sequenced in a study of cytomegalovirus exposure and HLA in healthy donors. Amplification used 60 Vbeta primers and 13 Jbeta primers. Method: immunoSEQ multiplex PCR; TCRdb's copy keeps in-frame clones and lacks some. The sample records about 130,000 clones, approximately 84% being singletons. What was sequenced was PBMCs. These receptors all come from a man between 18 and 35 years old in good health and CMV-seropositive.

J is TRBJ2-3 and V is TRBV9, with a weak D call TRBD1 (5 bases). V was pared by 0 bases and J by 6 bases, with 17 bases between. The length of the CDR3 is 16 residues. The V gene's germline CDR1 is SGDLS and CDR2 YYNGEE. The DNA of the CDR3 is TGTGCCAGCAGCGTAGGGCCAGGGTTGTATTCTGATACGCAGTATTTT. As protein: CASSVGPGLYSDTQYF.

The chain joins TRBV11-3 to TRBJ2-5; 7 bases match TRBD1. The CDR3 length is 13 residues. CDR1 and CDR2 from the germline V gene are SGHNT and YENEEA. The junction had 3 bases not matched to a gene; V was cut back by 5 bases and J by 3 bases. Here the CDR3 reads CASSPGTEETQYF. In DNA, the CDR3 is TGTGCCAGCAGCCCGGGGACAGAAGAGACCCAGTACTTC.

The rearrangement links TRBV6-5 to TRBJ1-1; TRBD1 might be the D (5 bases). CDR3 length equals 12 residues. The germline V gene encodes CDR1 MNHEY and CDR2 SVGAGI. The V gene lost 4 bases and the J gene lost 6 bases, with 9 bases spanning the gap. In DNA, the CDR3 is TGTGCCAGCAGTTCGGCAGGGCCTGAAGCTTTCTTT. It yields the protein CASSSAGPEAFF.

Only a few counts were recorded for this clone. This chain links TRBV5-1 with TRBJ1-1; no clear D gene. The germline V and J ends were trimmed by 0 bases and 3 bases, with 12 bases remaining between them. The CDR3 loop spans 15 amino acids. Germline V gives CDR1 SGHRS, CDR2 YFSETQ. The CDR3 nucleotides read TGCGCCAGCAGCTTGGATACTCCCCTCGACACTGAAGCTTTCTTT. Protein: CASSLDTPLDTEAFF.

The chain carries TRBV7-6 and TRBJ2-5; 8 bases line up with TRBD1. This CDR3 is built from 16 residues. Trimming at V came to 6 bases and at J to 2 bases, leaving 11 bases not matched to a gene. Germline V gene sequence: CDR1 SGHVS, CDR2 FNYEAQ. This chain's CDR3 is CASSSGQGKRQETQYF. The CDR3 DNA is TGTGCCAGCAGTTCCGGACAGGGTAAACGACAAGAGACCCAGTACTTC.

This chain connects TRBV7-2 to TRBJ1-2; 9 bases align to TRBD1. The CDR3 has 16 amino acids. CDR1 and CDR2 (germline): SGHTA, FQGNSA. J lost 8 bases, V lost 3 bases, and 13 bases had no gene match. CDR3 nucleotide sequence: TGTGCCAGCAGCTTTGATGCACAGGGGGCGTTTATGGGCTACACCTTC. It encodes CASSFDAQGAFMGYTF.

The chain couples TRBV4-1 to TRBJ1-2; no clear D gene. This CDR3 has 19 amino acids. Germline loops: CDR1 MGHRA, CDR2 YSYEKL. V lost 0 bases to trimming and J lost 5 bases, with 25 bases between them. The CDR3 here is CASSQDPWSRGSWEYGYTF. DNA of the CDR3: TGCGCCAGCAGCCAAGATCCCTGGTCACGGGGAAGTTGGGAATATGGCTACACCTTC.

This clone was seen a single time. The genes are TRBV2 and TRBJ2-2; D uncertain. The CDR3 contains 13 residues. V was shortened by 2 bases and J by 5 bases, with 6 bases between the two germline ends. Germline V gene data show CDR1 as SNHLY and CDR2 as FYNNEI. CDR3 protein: CASSEMRTGELFF. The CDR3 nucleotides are TGTGCCAGCAGTGAAATGAGAACCGGGGAGCTGTTTTTT.

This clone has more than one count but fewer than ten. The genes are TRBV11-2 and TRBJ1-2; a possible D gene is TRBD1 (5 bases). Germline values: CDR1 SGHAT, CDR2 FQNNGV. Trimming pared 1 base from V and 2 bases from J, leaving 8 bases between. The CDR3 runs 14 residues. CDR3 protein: CASSLVQGNYGYTF. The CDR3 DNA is TGTGCCAGCAGCTTAGTTCAGGGAAACTATGGCTACACCTTC. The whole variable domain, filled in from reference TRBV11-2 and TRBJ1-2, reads EAGVAQSPRYKIIEKRQSVAFWCNPISGHATLYWYQQILGQGPKLLIQFQNNGVVDDSQLPKDRFSAERLKGVDSTLKIQPAKLEDSAVYLCASSLVQGNYGYTFGSGTRLTVV.

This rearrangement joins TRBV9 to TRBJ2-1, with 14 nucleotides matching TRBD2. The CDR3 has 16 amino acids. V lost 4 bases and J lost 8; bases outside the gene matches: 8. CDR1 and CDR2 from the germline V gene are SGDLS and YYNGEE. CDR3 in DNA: TGTGCCAGCAGCCCAAGACTAGCGGGAGGGCCTGATGAGCAGTTCTTC. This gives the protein CASSPRLAGGPDEQFF.

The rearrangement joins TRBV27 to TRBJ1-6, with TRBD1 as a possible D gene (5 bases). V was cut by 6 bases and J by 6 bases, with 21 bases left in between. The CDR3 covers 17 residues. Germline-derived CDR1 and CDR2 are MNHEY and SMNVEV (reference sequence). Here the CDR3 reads CASRLTTTGVGNSPLHF. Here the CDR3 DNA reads TGTGCCAGCAGGCTTACAACTACAGGTGTGGGTAATTCACCCCTCCACTTT.

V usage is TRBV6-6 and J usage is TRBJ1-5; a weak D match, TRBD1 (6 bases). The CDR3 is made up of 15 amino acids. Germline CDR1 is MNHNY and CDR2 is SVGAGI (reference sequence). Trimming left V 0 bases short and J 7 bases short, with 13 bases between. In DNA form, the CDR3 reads TGTGCCAGCAGTTACTCGAGAGGGGGAAAGCAGCCCCAGCATTTT. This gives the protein CASSYSRGGKQPQHF.

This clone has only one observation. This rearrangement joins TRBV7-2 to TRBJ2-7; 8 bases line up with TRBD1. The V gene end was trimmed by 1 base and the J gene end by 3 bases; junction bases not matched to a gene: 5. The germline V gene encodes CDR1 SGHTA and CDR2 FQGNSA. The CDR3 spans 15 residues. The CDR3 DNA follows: TGTGCCAGCAGCTTAGTTCCAGGGGGCGGCTACGAGCAGTACTTC. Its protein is CASSLVPGGGYEQYF.

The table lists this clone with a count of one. The CDR3 DNA follows: TGTGCCAGCAGTTATTCGAACCGGGACTACGAGCAGTACTTC. Protein product: CASSYSNRDYEQYF. This chain links TRBV6-5 with TRBJ2-7; the D gene is possibly TRBD2 (5 bases). Germline V CDR1 and CDR2: MNHEY, SVGAGI. V lost 3 bases and J lost 3, with 12 bases in between. The length of the CDR3 is 14 residues.

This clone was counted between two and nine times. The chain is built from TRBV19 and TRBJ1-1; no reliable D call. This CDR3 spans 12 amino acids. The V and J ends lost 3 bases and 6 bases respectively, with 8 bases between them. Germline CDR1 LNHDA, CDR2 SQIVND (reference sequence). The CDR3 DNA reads TGTGCCAGTAGTATCCGCGGGGCTGAAGCTTTCTTT. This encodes CASSIRGAEAFF.